This TCR beta chain was found in a study of early T cells in non-severe SARS-CoV-2 infection. Study context: Unsorted whole-blood RNA was sequenced in bulk, leaving chains unpaired. Regarding the study as a whole: Lookups in VDJdb leaned toward anti-spike CD8 responses and missed private and CD4 specificities.

Individual cDNA molecules received unique molecular identifiers during library preparation. Each CDR3 protein is one row after TCRdb ran MiXCR on the 5' RACE reads. Here the sample spans about 70,000 distinct CDR3 sequences, 12% being singletons. This clonotype appeared a few times. Antigen unknown. Germline loops: CDR1 WNHNN, CDR2 SYGVQD (reference sequence). Trimming took 2 bases from V and 7 from J, leaving 14 bases between them. The length of the CDR3 is 14 residues. The starting material was whole blood, obtained at baseline. The origin of this receptor is an adult who was a healthcare worker with PCR-confirmed SARS-CoV-2 infection or an uninfected control (not recorded which). The donor label of this sample is uncertain. The chain links TRBV10-1 to TRBJ2-5; a possible D gene is TRBD2 (6 bases). The CDR3 DNA reads as TGCGCCAGCAGTGAGGGGACTTTTCAGGGGACCCAGTACTTC. Protein sequence: CASSEGTFQGTQYF.